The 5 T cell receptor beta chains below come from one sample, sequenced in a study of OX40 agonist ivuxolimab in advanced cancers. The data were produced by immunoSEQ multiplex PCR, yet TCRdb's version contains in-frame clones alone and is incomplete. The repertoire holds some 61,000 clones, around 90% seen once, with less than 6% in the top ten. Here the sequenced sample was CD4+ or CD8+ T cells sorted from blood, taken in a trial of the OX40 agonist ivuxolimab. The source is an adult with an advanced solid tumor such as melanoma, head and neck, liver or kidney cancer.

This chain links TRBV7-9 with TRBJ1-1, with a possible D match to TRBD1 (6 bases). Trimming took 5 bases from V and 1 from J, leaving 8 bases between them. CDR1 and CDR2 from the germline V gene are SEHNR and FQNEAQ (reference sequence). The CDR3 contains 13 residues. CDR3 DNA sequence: TGTGCCAGCAGCCCACAGGGGAACACTGAAGCTTTCTTT. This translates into CASSPQGNTEAFF.

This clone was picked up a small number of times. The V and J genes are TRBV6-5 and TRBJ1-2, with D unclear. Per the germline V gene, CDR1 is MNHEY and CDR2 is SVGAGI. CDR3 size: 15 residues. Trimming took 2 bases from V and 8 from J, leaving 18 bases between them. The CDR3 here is CASSYLLDGKQGYTF. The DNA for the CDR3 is TGTGCCAGCAGTTACCTTTTGGACGGCAAGCAGGGCTACACCTTC.

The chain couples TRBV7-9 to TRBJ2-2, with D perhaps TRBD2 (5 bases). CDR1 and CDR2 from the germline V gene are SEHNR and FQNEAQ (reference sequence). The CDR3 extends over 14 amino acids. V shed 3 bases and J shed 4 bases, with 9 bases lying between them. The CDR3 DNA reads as TGTGCCAGCAGCTTGTCGGGGATCACCGGGGAGCTGTTTTTT. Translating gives CASSLSGITGELFF.

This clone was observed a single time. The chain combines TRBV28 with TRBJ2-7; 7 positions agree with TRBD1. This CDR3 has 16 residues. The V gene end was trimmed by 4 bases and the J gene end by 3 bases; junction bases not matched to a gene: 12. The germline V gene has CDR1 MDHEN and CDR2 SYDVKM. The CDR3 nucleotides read TGTGCCAGCAGTTCCTATGGGCGAGGACAGGACTACGAGCAGTACTTC. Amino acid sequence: CASSSYGRGQDYEQYF.

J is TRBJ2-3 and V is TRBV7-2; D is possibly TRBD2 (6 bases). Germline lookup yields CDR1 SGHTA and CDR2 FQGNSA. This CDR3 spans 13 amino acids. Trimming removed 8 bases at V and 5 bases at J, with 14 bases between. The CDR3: CASCRKAGDTQYF. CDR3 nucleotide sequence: TGTGCCAGCTGTCGAAAAGCGGGAGATACGCAGTATTTT.